This TCR beta chain originates from a study of regulatory T cells in long-lasting Graves disease. Background on the study: Recently diagnosed Graves' patients had received antithyroid drugs for under 3 months.

Arm-PCR of CDR3 regions and iRepertoire HTBI primers were the basis on which TCR beta libraries were built. TCRdb processed the multiplex PCR reads anew with MiXCR; each CDR3 protein has one entry. The repertoire has hundreds of thousands of distinct CDR3 sequences, approximately 15% of them found once; the top ten carry roughly 30%. Indicated time point: newly diagnosed GD, antithyroid drugs for less than 3 months. The TCR library was prepared using RNA isolated from PBMCs. This clonotype was observed at least ten times. The CDR3 totals 13 residues. Germline V CDR1 and CDR2: MNHEY, SVGEGT. V was clipped by 5 bases and J by 7 bases; unmatched bases: 2. This sample also appeared in a second study, on T cells in Graves' hyperthyroidism and ophthalmopathy. That paper states: Patients counted as stable if ophthalmopathy did not develop within 18 months. Patients were excluded for uncontrolled infection, other autoimmune disease, pregnancy or lactation. Before onset, by a median of around six months, the model predicted ophthalmopathy.

The rearrangement uses TRBV6-2 or TRBV6-3 and TRBJ2-1; 10 positions agree with TRBD1. This clonotype originated in a man in his forties or fifties with Graves disease. Sequencing used peripheral blood mononuclear cells (PBMCs), obtained at new diagnosis, from a patient treated with antithyroid drugs. CDR3 sequence reads: CASSGQGGNEQFF. The DNA of the CDR3 is TGTGCCAGCAGTGGACAGGGGGGGAATGAGCAGTTCTTC.